One T cell receptor (beta chain) is described in this entry. What it recognizes is unknown. The source of the sample is a study of identifying expanded T cells in peripheral blood. Study-level results: Clone count variance between roughly 2-week samples rose with total template count.

TCRdb's copy holds only in-frame clones and misses some; the assay was immunoSEQ multiplex PCR. This sample has approximately 100,000 clones; approximately 90% occur once, and the top ten carry 8% to 9%. The material sequenced was blood. The sequence derives from a person between 18 and 75 years old in good health.

The CDR3 nucleotides are TGTGCCATCAGTGAGTCAAACATACAGGGGACCGGAGCTTTCTTT. Translated: CAISESNIQGTGAFF. The V call is TRBV10-3, the J call TRBJ1-1, with 7 bases matching TRBD1. The CDR3 covers 15 residues. Germline CDR1 ENHRY, CDR2 SYGVKD. V shed 0 bases, J shed 10 bases, and the junction held 11 bases outside the gene matches.